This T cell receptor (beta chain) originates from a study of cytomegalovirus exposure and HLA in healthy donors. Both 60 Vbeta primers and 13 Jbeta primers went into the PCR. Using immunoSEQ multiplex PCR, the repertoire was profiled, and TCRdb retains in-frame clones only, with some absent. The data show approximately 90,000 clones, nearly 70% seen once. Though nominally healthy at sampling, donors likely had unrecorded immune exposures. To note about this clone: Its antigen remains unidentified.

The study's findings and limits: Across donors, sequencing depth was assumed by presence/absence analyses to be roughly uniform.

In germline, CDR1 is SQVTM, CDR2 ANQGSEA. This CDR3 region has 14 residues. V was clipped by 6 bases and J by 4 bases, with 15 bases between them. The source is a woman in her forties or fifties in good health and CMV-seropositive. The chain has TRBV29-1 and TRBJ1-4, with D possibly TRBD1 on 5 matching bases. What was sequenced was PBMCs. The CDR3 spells CSVHVMGHNEKLFF. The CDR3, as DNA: TGCAGCGTACACGTTATGGGGCATAATGAAAAACTGTTTTTT. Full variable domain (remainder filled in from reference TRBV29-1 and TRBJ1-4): SAVISQKPSRDICQRGTSLTIQCQVDSQVTMMFWYRQQPGQSLTLIATANQGSEATYESGFVIDKFPISRPNLTFSTLTVSNMSPEDSSIYLCSVHVMGHNEKLFFGSGTQLSVL.